These 11 T cell receptor beta chains were all obtained from the same sample, sequenced in a study of human T cells and chemical hapten exposure. Via MiXCR, TCRdb re-called the RACE reads, giving one row per CDR3 protein. Here the sample spans more than 70,000 distinct CDR3 sequences, 8.5% to 9% being singletons. The sample's time point: pre-sensitization, week 0. The treatment denotes: therapeutic diphenylcyclopropenone sensitization with weekly scalp DPC. Sequences were derived from whole blood, sampled in connection with sensitization to the hapten diphenylcyclopropenone (DPC). Source of these receptors: a man in his forties with alopecia areata. Some clones in this sample may be carry-over from other donors' samples.

The chain is built from TRBV12-3 or TRBV12-4 and TRBJ2-3; 7 bases are a match to TRBD2. V shed 2 bases and J 4 bases; nucleotides not matched to a gene: 0. The CDR3 extends over 13 amino acids. Written as DNA, the CDR3 is TGTGCCAGCAGTTTACGGGGGGCAGATACGCAGTATTTT. Protein product: CASSLRGADTQYF.

Comments on this clonotype: Being one base from a much bigger clone, this may be a read error. The chain joins TRBV6-1 to TRBJ1-5, with a weak D call TRBD1 (5 bases). The germline gives CDR1 MNHNS, CDR2 SASEGT. CDR3 length: 15 amino acids. The CDR3 loop reads CARSEAWQGSQPQHF. In nucleotides, the CDR3 is TGTGCCAGAAGTGAAGCCTGGCAGGGCAGTCAGCCCCAGCATTTT.

This clonotype showed up just a few times. The chain recombines TRBV29-1 with TRBJ2-6; 7 nucleotides agree with TRBD1. The CDR3 runs to 14 residues. CDR1 and CDR2 (germline): SQVTM, ANQGSEA. Trimming took 7 bases from V and 0 from J; bases not matched to a gene: 3. The CDR3 region is CSAGTASGANVLTF. For the CDR3, the DNA is TGCAGCGCCGGGACAGCCTCTGGGGCCAACGTCCTGACTTTC.

This rearrangement joins TRBV5-6 to TRBJ2-1; 8 positions match TRBD1. The CDR3 has 14 amino acids. The V segment lost 0 bases and the J segment 9 bases; nucleotides outside the gene matches: 5. Germline V CDR1 and CDR2: SGHDT, YYEEEE. The CDR3 loop reads CASSLAGQVGEQFF. The CDR3 nucleotides read TGTGCCAGCAGCTTGGCGGGACAGGTGGGTGAGCAGTTCTTC.

V usage is TRBV9 and J usage is TRBJ1-4; no clear D. Trimming removed 0 bases at V and 7 bases at J, with 10 bases between. Germline V gene data show CDR1 as SGDLS and CDR2 as YYNGEE. The CDR3 sequence is 14 residues long. CDR3 sequence reads: CASSVEGSGEKLFF. In DNA, the CDR3 is TGTGCCAGCAGCGTAGAAGGGTCTGGTGAAAAACTGTTTTTT.

In this sample, this clonotype turned up many times. The CDR3 DNA reads TGTGCCAGCAGCTTACCTCCGAACACTGAAGCTTTCTTT. Its protein is CASSLPPNTEAFF. V usage is TRBV7-3 and J usage is TRBJ1-1; D is undetermined. Deletions cut 2 bases from V and 1 base from J, with 5 bases between. This CDR3 spans 13 amino acids. Looked up from germline, CDR1 is SGHTA and CDR2 is FQGTGA.

The gene calls are TRBV20-1 and TRBJ2-7; 9 bases map to TRBD2. Germline values: CDR1 DFQATT, CDR2 SNEGSKA (reference sequence). CDR3 length equals 13 residues. The junction had 4 bases not matched to a gene; V was cut back by 6 bases and J by 1 base. CDR3 amino acids: CSARTSASYEQYF. The DNA of the CDR3 is TGCAGTGCGCGGACTAGCGCATCCTACGAGCAGTACTTC.

As concerns this clonotype: Relative to the germline gene, one junction end is altered; a read error may explain this. This chain links TRBV4-3 with TRBJ2-1, with 8 bases aligning to TRBD2. Looked up from germline, CDR1 is LGHNA and CDR2 is YSLEER. This CDR3 is built from 14 residues. The CDR3 nucleotides read TGCGCCAGCAGCCAAGAAGGACTAGCAAATGAGCGGTTCTTC. This sequence encodes CASSQEGLANERFF.

The V call is TRBV11-2, the J call TRBJ2-2; the D is unclear. V was shortened by 3 bases and J by 1 base, with 9 bases between the two germline ends. This CDR3 is 15 amino acids long. Germline V gene data show CDR1 as SGHAT and CDR2 as FQNNGV. The CDR3 loop reads CASSFGRLNTGELFF. The CDR3, as DNA: TGTGCCAGCAGCTTTGGCAGATTGAACACCGGGGAGCTGTTTTTT. The variable domain in full, with the rest retrieved from reference TRBV11-2 and TRBJ2-2, is EAGVAQSPRYKIIEKRQSVAFWCNPISGHATLYWYQQILGQGPKLLIQFQNNGVVDDSQLPKDRFSAERLKGVDSTLKIQPAKLEDSAVYLCASSFGRLNTGELFFGEGSRLTVL.

This clonotype came up a few times. The CDR3 nucleotides read TGTGCCAGCAGCTTGAAGGCCGACTCGCCCCACGAGCAGTACTTC. Protein sequence: CASSLKADSPHEQYF. V gene TRBV5-4 combines with J gene TRBJ2-7; D is unresolved. The V and J ends lost 1 base and 5 bases respectively, with 16 bases between them. The CDR3 has 15 amino acids. The germline gives CDR1 SGHNT, CDR2 YYREEE (reference sequence).

There are many counts of this clonotype. This chain links TRBV12-3 or TRBV12-4 with TRBJ1-5; 9 nucleotides align to TRBD1. The CDR3 is made up of 15 amino acids. J was trimmed by 2 bases and V by 3 bases; bases with no gene match: 2. The DNA for the CDR3 is TGTGCCAGCAGTTTGGACAGGGGAGGCAATCAGCCCCAGCATTTT. Its protein is CASSLDRGGNQPQHF.